These 17 T cell receptor beta chains were sequenced from one sample in a study of blood T cell repertoires in COVID-19. Libraries were prepared by immunoSEQ multiplex PCR; TCRdb keeps only in-frame clonotypes and omits some of them. The sample lists some 200,000 clones, around four fifths occurring once. Material: peripheral blood. Receptor source: a woman aged 60 to 75 who had recovered from COVID-19.

The chain has TRBV7-9 and TRBJ2-1; D possibly corresponds to TRBD1 (5 bases). Looked up from germline, CDR1 is SEHNR and CDR2 is FQNEAQ (reference sequence). Trimming cost V 2 bases and J 7 bases, with 12 bases left between them. The CDR3 totals 14 residues. The CDR3 spells CASSLISRQNEQFF. The DNA for the CDR3 is TGTGCCAGCAGCTTAATTAGCAGACAGAATGAGCAGTTCTTC.

The V gene is TRBV5-6, the J gene TRBJ2-1, with 11 bases identical to TRBD2. J lost 8 bases, V lost 3 bases, and 10 bases had no gene match. The CDR3 contains 16 residues. The germline V gene encodes CDR1 SGHDT and CDR2 YYEEEE. The CDR3 reads CASSSLAGGAIDEQFF. CDR3 DNA: TGTGCCAGCAGCTCCCTAGCGGGGGGCGCGATCGATGAGCAGTTCTTC.

This chain links TRBV3-1 (or the pseudogene TRBV3-2) with TRBJ2-2, with 9 bases identical to TRBD1. Germline CDR1 LGHDT, CDR2 YNNKEL (reference sequence). This CDR3 spans 16 amino acids. The J segment lost 5 bases and the V segment lost 4 bases, leaving 8 bases of the junction unmatched. The CDR3 coding sequence is TGTGCCAGCAGCCGCGGACAGGGGTGGTATACCGGGGAGCTGTTTTTT. Protein product: CASSRGQGWYTGELFF.

The rearrangement joins TRBV12-3 or TRBV12-4 to TRBJ1-1; D gene ambiguous. V shed 4 bases and J shed 5 bases, with 8 bases lying between them. There are 12 residues in the CDR3. CDR3 bases: TGTGCCAGCAGTTCCCGGGGAACTGAAGCTTTCTTT. As protein: CASSSRGTEAFF.

V usage is TRBV21-1 and J usage is TRBJ2-4; TRBD1 was called by the table and not checked on the DNA. TRBV21-1 is designated a pseudogene. This CDR3 is built from 16 residues. CDR3 nucleotide sequence: TGTGCCAGCAGCATCGACAGGGGGGTAGCCAAAAACATTCAGTACTTC. It translates to CASSIDRGVAKNIQYF.

The J gene is TRBJ1-1, the V gene TRBV6-1, with no clear D. Germline assignment: CDR1 MNHNS and CDR2 SASEGT. Deletions cut 0 bases from V and 3 bases from J, with 23 bases between. This CDR3 region has 19 residues. The CDR3 reads CASSEAGTSRVPWDTEAFF. In DNA form, the CDR3 reads TGTGCCAGCAGTGAAGCGGGCACATCCCGTGTTCCCTGGGACACTGAAGCTTTCTTT.

The genes are TRBV15 and TRBJ1-2; D is unresolved. Trimming took off 0 bases at V and 6 bases at J, with 11 bases between the two ends. CDR1 is LNHNV and CDR2 is YYDKDF in the germline V gene (reference sequence). The CDR3 is 14 amino acids. The CDR3 DNA sequence: TGTGCCACCAGCAGAGATATCACAGATCATGGCTACACCTTC. Translating it yields CATSRDITDHGYTF.

V gene TRBV30 combines with J gene TRBJ1-1; D not resolved. The CDR3 consists of 12 residues. Germline V lookup: CDR1 GTSNPN, CDR2 SVGIG (reference sequence). The V and J ends lost 3 bases and 1 base respectively, with 6 bases between them. The CDR3 reads CAWRRENTEAFF. The CDR3 nucleotides read TGTGCCTGGAGACGCGAGAACACTGAAGCTTTCTTT.

The chain joins TRBV10-3 to TRBJ2-7, with 8 bases that match TRBD2. Germline trimming cut 0 bases from V and 4 bases from J; bases unmatched to any gene: 8. Germline CDR1 and CDR2: ENHRY and SYGVKD. The CDR3 covers 16 residues. CDR3 loop: CAISESTGTRMYEQYF. CDR3 bases: TGTGCCATCAGTGAGTCGACCGGGACTAGAATGTACGAGCAGTACTTC.

This clone showed up just a few times. V usage is TRBV30 and J usage is TRBJ2-7; no definite D call. The V gene's germline CDR1 is GTSNPN and CDR2 SVGIG (reference sequence). Trimming left V 0 bases short and J 1 base short, with 4 bases between. This CDR3 comprises 12 residues. CDR3 region: CAWSVRSYEQYF. The CDR3 DNA reads TGTGCCTGGAGTGTACGGTCCTACGAGCAGTACTTC.

V and J are TRBV13 and TRBJ2-5; 9 nucleotides agree with TRBD2. V was clipped by 5 bases and J by 4 bases; unmatched bases: 14. Germline V gives CDR1 PRHDT, CDR2 FYEKMQ (reference sequence). The CDR3 covers 17 residues. DNA for the CDR3: TGTGCCAGCAGCGGGGCTCTCGGCGGGGGGGCGGTAGAGACCCAGTACTTC. Its translation: CASSGALGGGAVETQYF.

This chain joins TRBV29-1 and TRBJ1-3; TRBD1 might be the D (6 bases). CDR1 SQVTM and CDR2 ANQGSEA come from the germline V gene. CDR3 length equals 15 residues. Trimming removed 0 bases at V and 2 bases at J, with 11 bases between. The CDR3 DNA follows: TGCAGCGTTGAAGATGGCAGGGGCCCTGGAAACACCATATATTTT. Amino acid sequence: CSVEDGRGPGNTIYF.

The rearrangement joins TRBV29-1 to TRBJ1-2; the D gene is possibly TRBD1 (5 bases). The CDR3 runs to 12 residues. Looked up from germline, CDR1 is SQVTM and CDR2 is ANQGSEA. V was pared by 0 bases and J by 9 bases, with 11 bases between. CDR3 region: CSVEDFRDRYTF. DNA for the CDR3: TGCAGCGTTGAAGATTTCAGGGATCGCTACACCTTC.

The rearrangement joins TRBV5-1 to TRBJ2-1, with a possible D match to TRBD1 (5 bases). With 0 bases removed from V and 5 bases from J, the gap between germline ends came to 12 bases. The CDR3 spans 15 residues. In germline, CDR1 is SGHRS, CDR2 YFSETQ. CDR3 nucleotides: TGCGCCAGCAGCTTGGTAGGTGCCAGGGACAATGAGCAGTTCTTC. Amino acid sequence: CASSLVGARDNEQFF. The full variable domain, with the rest looked up from reference TRBV5-1 and TRBJ2-1, is KAGVTQTPRYLIKTRGQQVTLSCSPISGHRSVSWYQQTPGQGLQFLFEYFSETQRNKGNFPGRFSGRQFSNSRSEMNVSTLELGDSALYLCASSLVGARDNEQFFGPGTRLTVL.

The V call is TRBV10-3, the J call TRBJ2-5; D is possibly TRBD2 (6 bases). The ends were cut back, 1 base at V and 1 base at J, with 16 bases in the middle. This CDR3 has 17 amino acids. CDR1 and CDR2 from the germline V gene are ENHRY and SYGVKD. The CDR3 sequence is CAISEYLWAGRQETQYF. The CDR3 DNA sequence: TGTGCCATCAGTGAGTACCTTTGGGCGGGACGCCAAGAGACCCAGTACTTC.

This sequence joins TRBV10-2 and TRBJ2-3, with 7 nucleotides matching TRBD2. The germline V gene encodes CDR1 WSHSY and CDR2 SAAADI. The CDR3 is 16 residues long. V shed 2 bases, J shed 3 bases, and the junction held 8 bases outside the gene matches. CDR3 nucleotide sequence: TGCGCCAGCAGTGAGAGTCGACTAGCCGGGACAGATACGCAGTATTTT. This gives the protein CASSESRLAGTDTQYF.

The V call is TRBV5-6, the J call TRBJ2-5; 13 positions match TRBD2. CDR1 and CDR2 (germline): SGHDT, YYEEEE. CDR3 length: 17 amino acids. V lost 1 base, J lost 3 bases, and 6 bases stayed unmatched. DNA for the CDR3: TGTGCCAGCAGCTTGAAGAAGACTAGCGGGGGGAAAGAGACCCAGTACTTC. Translated: CASSLKKTSGGKETQYF.